Each of the 26 T cell receptor beta chains below was sequenced from the same sample in a study of neurological immune-mediated disorders. MiXCR, run by TCRdb on the 5' RACE reads, gives a single entry per CDR3 protein. The sample includes under 20,000 distinct CDR3 sequences, over 12% of them seen just once. The sample comprised PBMCs. Source of these receptors: a man in his fifties or sixties with HTLV-1-associated myelopathy (HAM/TSP).

V and J are TRBV6-2 or TRBV6-3 and TRBJ2-3; TRBD2 aligns across 15 bases. This CDR3 is 17 amino acids long. Germline loops: CDR1 MNHEY, CDR2 SVGEGT. With 6 bases clipped from V and 2 bases from J, the junction kept 6 bases outside the gene matches. In DNA, the CDR3 is TGTGCCAGCAGCCGGACTAGCGGGGGGGCCCCCACAGATACGCAGTATTTT. Translation gives CASSRTSGGAPTDTQYF.

This clonotype was counted at least ten times. This chain uses TRBV2 with TRBJ1-1; the D gene is possibly TRBD1 (6 bases). Germline CDR1 and CDR2: SNHLY and FYNNEI. Between the trimmed V and J ends, which lost 1 base and 0 bases, there was a span of 15 bases. The CDR3 has 17 amino acids. The DNA for the CDR3 is TGTGCCAGCAGTGAAGAGGCAGGGACAAACATGAACACTGAAGCTTTCTTT. This gives the protein CASSEEAGTNMNTEAFF.

At least ten counts were recorded for this clonotype. The CDR3 sequence is CASSFTGPGEKLFF. CDR3 sequence (DNA): TGTGCCAGCAGCTTCACAGGGCCGGGGGAAAAACTGTTTTTT. The chain links TRBV14 to TRBJ1-4; the D gene is possibly TRBD1 (6 bases). Germline V CDR1 and CDR2: SGHDN, FVKESK. V lost 5 bases and J 8 bases, leaving 15 bases between the germline ends. The CDR3 is 14 residues long.

This chain links TRBV6-6 with TRBJ2-7; D gene uncertain. The V end was cut by 6 bases, the J end by 9 bases, with 24 bases between. The CDR3 is 15 amino acids. Germline-derived CDR1 and CDR2 are MNHNY and SVGAGI (reference sequence). The CDR3 DNA is TGTGCCAGCAGCCCCAACTCTCCCCGACTGATCGCGCAGTACTTC. This codes for CASSPNSPRLIAQYF.

This clonotype occurred many times. This chain connects TRBV6-5 to TRBJ1-2; D remains unclear. Deletions cut 2 bases from V and 4 bases from J, with 5 bases between. The CDR3 consists of 12 residues. Germline values: CDR1 MNHEY, CDR2 SVGAGI. In nucleotides, the CDR3 is TGTGCCAGCAGTTACGGGCCCTATGGCTACACCTTC. It specifies CASSYGPYGYTF.

Many counts were recorded for this clonotype. The V gene is TRBV20-1, the J gene TRBJ1-5, with D hard to call. Germline V CDR1 and CDR2: DFQATT, SNEGSKA (reference sequence). The V end lost 1 base, the J end lost 5 bases, and 18 bases lay between the germline ends. This CDR3 has 16 amino acids. The CDR3 protein is CSARGLYNSRDQPQHF. The DNA for the CDR3 is TGCAGTGCTAGAGGCCTCTATAACAGTCGAGATCAGCCCCAGCATTTT.

This clonotype was observed many times. The V gene is TRBV6-5, the J gene TRBJ1-1, with D tentatively TRBD1 (5 bases). V lost 0 bases and J 1 base, leaving 9 bases between the germline ends. The CDR3 spans 15 residues. The germline gives CDR1 MNHEY, CDR2 SVGAGI. Written as DNA, the CDR3 is TGTGCCAGCAGTTACTCAGGCCAGGGGAACACTGAAGCTTTCTTT. Translating gives CASSYSGQGNTEAFF.

This clonotype was seen a few times. V is TRBV7-2 and J is TRBJ1-2, with D perhaps TRBD1 (5 bases). V was clipped by 6 bases and J by 8 bases, with 10 bases between them. The germline gives CDR1 SGHTA, CDR2 FQGNSA. The CDR3 is 11 amino acids. The CDR3 DNA sequence: TGTGCCAGCAGTGGGGGTCTCGGCTACACCTTC. Encoded protein: CASSGGLGYTF.

The sample holds many counts of this clonotype. J is TRBJ2-3 and V is TRBV29-1; no definite D call. The CDR3 has 12 amino acids. V was cut by 3 bases and J by 1 base, with 5 bases left in between. CDR1 is SQVTM and CDR2 is ANQGSEA in the germline V gene. The CDR3 nucleotides are TGCAGCGTTGACATTGGCACAGATACGCAGTATTTT. Translated, it gives CSVDIGTDTQYF.

This clonotype is labeled as medium-sized (0.01 to 0.1%). The chain combines TRBV7-2 with TRBJ1-5, with 11 bases matching TRBD1. This CDR3 has 17 residues. V lost 1 base, J lost 4 bases, and 6 bases stayed unmatched. Per the germline V gene, CDR1 is SGHTA and CDR2 is FQGNSA. CDR3 loop: CASSLERGDRGNQPQHF. CDR3 DNA: TGTGCCAGCAGCTTAGAACGGGGGGACAGGGGGAATCAGCCCCAGCATTTT.

This clonotype was counted ten times or more. The chain carries TRBV4-1 and TRBJ2-7, with TRBD1 as a possible D gene (6 bases). Trimming removed 5 bases from V and 0 bases from J, with 11 bases in between. CDR1 MGHRA and CDR2 YSYEKL come from the germline V gene. This CDR3 has 14 amino acids. The DNA for the CDR3 is TGCGCCAGCAGCGTAGACAGGTACTCCTACGAGCAGTACTTC. This translates into CASSVDRYSYEQYF.

This clonotype was counted many times. Possible read error: a much larger clone is one base away. This sequence joins TRBV10-3 and TRBJ2-2; D is tentatively TRBD1 or TRBD2 (5 bases each). The CDR3 covers 14 residues. Trimming left V 6 bases short and J 9 bases short, with 17 bases between. The germline CDR1 and CDR2 sequences are ENHRY and SYGVKD. The CDR3 DNA reads TGTGCCATCAGCGCCCTTCAGGGAGCCAGGGAGCTGTTTTTT. It is translated as CAISALQGARELFF.

This clonotype is termed medium-sized. The V call is TRBV20-1, the J call TRBJ2-3, with no clear D. V was shortened by 3 bases and J by 2 bases, with 6 bases between the two germline ends. The germline V gene encodes CDR1 DFQATT and CDR2 SNEGSKA (reference sequence). The CDR3 extends over 12 amino acids. This CDR3 is CSASGPTDTQYF. The CDR3 coding sequence is TGCAGTGCTAGTGGCCCCACAGATACGCAGTATTTT.

This clonotype has ten or more counts. This chain uses TRBV20-1 with TRBJ1-1; TRBD1 is a possible D gene (5 bases). CDR1 is DFQATT and CDR2 is SNEGSKA in the germline V gene (reference sequence). Trimming removed 2 bases from V and 11 bases from J, with 15 bases in between. This CDR3 is 12 amino acids long. In DNA form, the CDR3 reads TGCAGTGCTAGATCACAGGCGGGGAGGGCTTTCTTT. Residues: CSARSQAGRAFF.

The table lists this clonotype with many counts. The CDR3 bases are TGTGCCAGCAGTTTTACAGGGCGCACTGAAGCTTTCTTT. It is translated as CASSFTGRTEAFF. The chain couples TRBV3-1 to TRBJ1-1, with TRBD1 as a possible D gene (6 bases). This CDR3 has 13 amino acids. Germline V lookup: CDR1 LGHDT, CDR2 YNNKEL (reference sequence). V dropped 6 bases and J dropped 4 bases, with 12 bases sitting between them.

This clonotype has ten or more counts. CDR3 amino acids: CASSSGSSGNTIYF. The CDR3 nucleotides are TGTGCCAGCAGCTCGGGGAGCTCTGGAAACACCATATATTTT. The chain is built from TRBV7-2 and TRBJ1-3; D unclear. From germline, CDR1 is SGHTA and CDR2 FQGNSA. V was pared by 4 bases and J by 0 bases, with 7 bases between. CDR3 size: 14 residues.

This clonotype is labeled as medium-sized. V gene TRBV7-9 combines with J gene TRBJ2-5; a possible D gene is TRBD1 (6 bases). The CDR3 covers 13 residues. The germline V gene encodes CDR1 SEHNR and CDR2 FQNEAQ (reference sequence). V was cut by 9 bases and J by 3 bases, with 14 bases left in between. The DNA for the CDR3 is TGTGCCAGTAAACTAAACAGGGAAGAGACCCAGTACTTC. It yields the protein CASKLNREETQYF.

V gene TRBV19 combines with J gene TRBJ2-7; D possibly corresponds to TRBD1 (6 bases). V was cut by 4 bases and J by 12 bases, with 19 bases left in between. CDR1 and CDR2 from the germline V gene are LNHDA and SQIVND (reference sequence). The CDR3 runs to 13 residues. The CDR3 sequence is CASSNRDNTIWYF. CDR3 coding DNA: TGTGCCAGTAGTAACAGGGACAATACGATCTGGTACTTC.

This clonotype showed up many times. DNA of the CDR3: TGCAGTGCTAGTGTGGACAGCAACACACAAGAGACCCAGTACTTC. Its translation is CSASVDSNTQETQYF. V is TRBV20-1 and J is TRBJ2-5, with D possibly being TRBD1 (6 bases). The CDR3 totals 15 residues. CDR1 is DFQATT and CDR2 is SNEGSKA in the germline V gene (reference sequence). Trimming removed 3 bases from V and 2 bases from J, with 16 bases in between.

This clonotype has ten or more counts. The CDR3 protein is CSVRQGADTGELFF. The CDR3 nucleotides read TGCAGCGTCCGCCAGGGGGCGGACACCGGGGAGCTGTTTTTT. The genes are TRBV29-1 and TRBJ2-2; the match to TRBD1 covers 8 bases. Germline trimming cut 6 bases from V and 3 bases from J; bases unmatched to any gene: 6. The CDR3 has 14 amino acids. CDR1 is SQVTM and CDR2 is ANQGSEA in the germline V gene.

This clonotype has a count of ten or more. The V call is TRBV9, the J call TRBJ2-1; D may be TRBD1 (6 bases). The germline V and J ends were trimmed by 0 bases and 0 bases, with 7 bases remaining between them. Germline CDR1 and CDR2: SGDLS and YYNGEE. The CDR3 runs to 15 residues. This CDR3 reads CASSVEDSSYNEQFF. In nucleotides, the CDR3 is TGTGCCAGCAGCGTAGAGGACAGCTCCTACAATGAGCAGTTCTTC.

This clonotype is labeled as medium-sized. The rearrangement uses TRBV27 and TRBJ2-7; 10 nucleotides align to TRBD2. The V gene end was trimmed by 8 bases and the J gene end by 7 bases; junction bases not matched to a gene: 5. The length of the CDR3 is 12 residues. The germline CDR1 and CDR2 sequences are MNHEY and SMNVEV (reference sequence). This chain's CDR3 is CASGGLAREQYF. The CDR3 DNA reads TGTGCCAGCGGGGGACTAGCGAGGGAGCAGTACTTC.

The gene calls are TRBV4-1 and TRBJ2-1, with TRBD2 matching over 13 bases. This CDR3 has 16 residues. V shed 2 bases and J 7 bases; nucleotides not matched to a gene: 5. Per germline, CDR1 MGHRA and CDR2 YSYEKL. The CDR3 nucleotides read TGCGCCAGCAGCCAACTGGGGACTAGCGGGGCAAATGAGCAGTTCTTC. The encoded protein is CASSQLGTSGANEQFF.

This clonotype appeared many times. The genes are TRBV6-2 or TRBV6-3 and TRBJ1-1; D might be TRBD1 (6 bases). V was trimmed by 6 bases and J by 4 bases, leaving 12 bases between them. Germline CDR1 reads MNHEY; CDR2 reads SVGEGT. The CDR3 covers 13 residues. The CDR3 sequence: CASRNRAVTEAFF. In DNA form, the CDR3 reads TGTGCCAGCAGGAACAGGGCTGTCACTGAAGCTTTCTTT.

The genes are TRBV24-1 and TRBJ1-2; D is ambiguous. The CDR3 has 15 amino acids. The V end lost 3 bases, the J end lost 2 bases, and 12 bases lay between the germline ends. The germline gives CDR1 KGHDR, CDR2 SFDVKD. The CDR3 sequence: CATSDRNGKNYGYTF. CDR3 coding DNA: TGTGCCACCAGTGATAGGAACGGAAAGAACTATGGCTACACCTTC.

This clonotype was counted many times. This sequence joins TRBV10-3 and TRBJ2-7, with D perhaps matching TRBD1 (7 bases). Germline V CDR1 and CDR2: ENHRY, SYGVKD. The V and J ends lost 4 bases and 6 bases respectively, with 13 bases between them. The CDR3 contains 13 residues. CDR3 coding DNA: TGTGCCATCAGTGGGCTTCAGGGGGGCGAGCAGTACTTC. It translates to CAISGLQGGEQYF.